This TCR beta chain emerged from a study of T cell repertoires in cytomegalovirus infection. The CDR3 runs 14 residues. Germline CDR1 SGHVS, CDR2 FNYEAQ. The germline V and J ends were trimmed by 5 bases and 3 bases, with 14 bases remaining between them. Concerning this clonotype itself: The antigen is undetermined.

TCRdb independently ran MiXCR on the reads; one entry per CDR3 protein. Of about 570,000 distinct CDR3 sequences detected, around 40% appear once; the ten largest clones hold 48%. V gene TRBV7-6 combines with J gene TRBJ2-7; D not resolved. The specimen comprised cultured PBMCs, sampled from culture after CMV antigen stimulation. This receptor was taken from a human donor in good health (CMV status not recorded). Some clones in this sample may be carry-over from other donors' samples. The CDR3 region is CASSPGPARYEQYF. The CDR3 DNA follows: TGTGCCAGCAGCCCCGGGCCTGCTCGCTACGAGCAGTACTTC.